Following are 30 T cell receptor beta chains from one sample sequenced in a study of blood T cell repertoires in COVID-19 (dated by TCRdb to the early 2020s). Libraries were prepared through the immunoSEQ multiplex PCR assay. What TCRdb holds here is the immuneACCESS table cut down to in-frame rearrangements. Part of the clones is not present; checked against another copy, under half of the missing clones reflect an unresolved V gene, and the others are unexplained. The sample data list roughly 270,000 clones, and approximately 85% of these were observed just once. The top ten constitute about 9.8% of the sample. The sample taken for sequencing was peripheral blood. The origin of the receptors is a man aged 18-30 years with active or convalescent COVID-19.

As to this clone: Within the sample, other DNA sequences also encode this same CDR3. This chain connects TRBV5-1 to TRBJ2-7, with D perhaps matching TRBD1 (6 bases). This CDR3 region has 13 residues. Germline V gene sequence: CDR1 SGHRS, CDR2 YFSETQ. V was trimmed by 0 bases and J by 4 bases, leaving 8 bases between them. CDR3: CASSLDRAYEQYF. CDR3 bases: TGCGCCAGCAGCTTGGACAGGGCGTACGAGCAGTACTTC.

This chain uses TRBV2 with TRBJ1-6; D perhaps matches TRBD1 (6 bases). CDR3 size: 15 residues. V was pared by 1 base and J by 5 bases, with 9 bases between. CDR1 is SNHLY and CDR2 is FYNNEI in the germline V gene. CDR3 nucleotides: TGTGCCAGCAGTGAAGTGGCAGGGGATAATTCACCCCTCCACTTT. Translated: CASSEVAGDNSPLHF.

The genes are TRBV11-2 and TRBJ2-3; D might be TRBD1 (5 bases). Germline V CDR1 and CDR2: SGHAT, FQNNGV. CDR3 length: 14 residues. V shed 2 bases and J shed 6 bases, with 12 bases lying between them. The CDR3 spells CASSLQGSADTQYF. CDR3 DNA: TGTGCCAGCAGCTTACAGGGATCGGCGGATACGCAGTATTTT. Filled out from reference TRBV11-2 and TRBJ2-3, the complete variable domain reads EAGVAQSPRYKIIEKRQSVAFWCNPISGHATLYWYQQILGQGPKLLIQFQNNGVVDDSQLPKDRFSAERLKGVDSTLKIQPAKLEDSAVYLCASSLQGSADTQYFGPGTRLTVL.

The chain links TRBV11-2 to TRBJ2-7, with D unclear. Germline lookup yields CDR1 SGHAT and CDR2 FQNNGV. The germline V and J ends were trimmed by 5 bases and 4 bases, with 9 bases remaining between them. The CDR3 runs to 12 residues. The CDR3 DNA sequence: TGTGCCAGCAGCGCCTTTGAGTACGAGCAGTACTTC. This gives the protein CASSAFEYEQYF.

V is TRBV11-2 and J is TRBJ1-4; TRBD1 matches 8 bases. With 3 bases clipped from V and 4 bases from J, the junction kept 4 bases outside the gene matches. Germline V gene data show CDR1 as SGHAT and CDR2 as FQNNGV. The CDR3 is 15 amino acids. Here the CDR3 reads CASSLGQAYNEKLFF. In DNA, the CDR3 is TGTGCCAGCAGCTTGGGACAGGCATATAATGAAAAACTGTTTTTT.

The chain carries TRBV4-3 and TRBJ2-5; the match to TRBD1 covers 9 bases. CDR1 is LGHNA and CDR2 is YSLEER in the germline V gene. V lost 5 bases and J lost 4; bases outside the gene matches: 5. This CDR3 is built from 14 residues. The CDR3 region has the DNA TGCGCCAGCAGCACGGGGACAGGGTCAGAGACCCAGTACTTC. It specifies CASSTGTGSETQYF.

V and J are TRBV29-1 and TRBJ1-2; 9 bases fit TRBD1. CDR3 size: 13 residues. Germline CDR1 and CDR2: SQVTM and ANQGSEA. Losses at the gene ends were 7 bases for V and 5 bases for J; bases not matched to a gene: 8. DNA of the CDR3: TGCAGCGCGGCCGGACAGGGGTCTTATGGCTACACCTTC. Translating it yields CSAAGQGSYGYTF.

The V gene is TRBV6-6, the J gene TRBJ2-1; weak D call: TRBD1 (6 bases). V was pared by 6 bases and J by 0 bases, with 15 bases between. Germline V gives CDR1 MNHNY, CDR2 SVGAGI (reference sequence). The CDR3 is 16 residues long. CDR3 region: CASSSQGRGSYNEQFF. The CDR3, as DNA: TGTGCCAGCAGCTCACAGGGTCGGGGCTCCTACAATGAGCAGTTCTTC.

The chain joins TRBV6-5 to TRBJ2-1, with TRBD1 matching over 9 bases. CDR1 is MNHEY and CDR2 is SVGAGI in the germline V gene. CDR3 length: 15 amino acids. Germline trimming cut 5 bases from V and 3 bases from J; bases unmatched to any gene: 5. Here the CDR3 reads CASSIDRGVYNEQFF. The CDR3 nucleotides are TGTGCCAGCAGTATAGACAGGGGGGTCTACAATGAGCAGTTCTTC.

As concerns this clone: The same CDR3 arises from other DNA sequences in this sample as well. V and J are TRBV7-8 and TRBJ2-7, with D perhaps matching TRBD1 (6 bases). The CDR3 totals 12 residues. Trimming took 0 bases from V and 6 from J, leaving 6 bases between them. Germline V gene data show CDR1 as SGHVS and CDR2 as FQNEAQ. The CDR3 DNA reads TGTGCCAGCAGCTTAGCAGGGGGCGAGCAGTACTTC. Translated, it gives CASSLAGGEQYF.

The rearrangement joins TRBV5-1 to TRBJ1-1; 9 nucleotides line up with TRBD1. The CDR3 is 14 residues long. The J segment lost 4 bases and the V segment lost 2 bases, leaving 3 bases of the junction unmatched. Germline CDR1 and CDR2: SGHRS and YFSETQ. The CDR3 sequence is CASSFTGGITEAFF. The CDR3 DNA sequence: TGCGCCAGCAGCTTCACAGGGGGCATCACTGAAGCTTTCTTT.

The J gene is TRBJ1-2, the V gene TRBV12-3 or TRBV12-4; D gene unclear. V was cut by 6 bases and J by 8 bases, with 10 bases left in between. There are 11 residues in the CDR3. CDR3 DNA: TGTGCCAGCAGCCATGGCGGGGGCTACACCTTC. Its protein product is CASSHGGGYTF.

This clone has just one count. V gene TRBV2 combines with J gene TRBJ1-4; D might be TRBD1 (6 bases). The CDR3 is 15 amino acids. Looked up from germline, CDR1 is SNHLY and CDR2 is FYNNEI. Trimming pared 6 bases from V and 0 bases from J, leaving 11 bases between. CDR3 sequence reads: CASSTGQPTNEKLFF. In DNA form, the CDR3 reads TGTGCCAGCAGCACCGGACAGCCAACTAATGAAAAACTGTTTTTT.

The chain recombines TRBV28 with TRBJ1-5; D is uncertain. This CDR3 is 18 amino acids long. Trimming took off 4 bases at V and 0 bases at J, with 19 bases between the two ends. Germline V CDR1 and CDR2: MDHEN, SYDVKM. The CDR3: CASSSARVGGYSNQPQHF. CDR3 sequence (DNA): TGTGCCAGCAGTTCTGCCCGGGTAGGTGGATATAGCAATCAGCCCCAGCATTTT. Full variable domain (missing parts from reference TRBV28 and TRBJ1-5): DVKVTQSSRYLVKRTGEKVFLECVQDMDHENMFWYRQDPGLGLRLIYFSYDVKMKEKGDIPEGYSVSREKKERFSLILESASTNQTSMYLCASSSARVGGYSNQPQHFGDGTRLSIL.

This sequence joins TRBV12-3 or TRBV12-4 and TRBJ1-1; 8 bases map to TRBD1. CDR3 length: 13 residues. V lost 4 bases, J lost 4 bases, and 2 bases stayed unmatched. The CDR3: CASSSDRGTEAFF. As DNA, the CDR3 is TGTGCCAGCAGTTCCGACAGGGGCACTGAAGCTTTCTTT.

This chain's CDR3 is CASSQEASGVTDTQYF. The CDR3 DNA follows: TGCGCCAGCAGCCAAGAGGCTAGCGGGGTCACAGATACGCAGTATTTT. The rearrangement links TRBV4-3 to TRBJ2-3; 9 bases agree with TRBD2. V was clipped by 0 bases and J by 2 bases; unmatched bases: 3. The CDR3 has 16 amino acids. The germline V gene encodes CDR1 LGHNA and CDR2 YSLEER.

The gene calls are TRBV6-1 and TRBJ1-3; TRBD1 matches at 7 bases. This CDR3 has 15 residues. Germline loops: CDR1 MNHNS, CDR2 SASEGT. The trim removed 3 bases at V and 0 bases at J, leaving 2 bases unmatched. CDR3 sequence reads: CASSDGTDSGNTIYF. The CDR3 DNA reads TGTGCCAGCAGTGATGGGACAGACTCTGGAAACACCATATATTTT.

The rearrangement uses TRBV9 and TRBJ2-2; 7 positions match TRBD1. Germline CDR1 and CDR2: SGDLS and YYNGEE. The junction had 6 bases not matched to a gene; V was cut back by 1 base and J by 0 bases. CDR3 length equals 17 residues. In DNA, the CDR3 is TGTGCCAGCAGCGTAACATTCGGGACAGCGAACACCGGGGAGCTGTTTTTT. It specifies CASSVTFGTANTGELFF.

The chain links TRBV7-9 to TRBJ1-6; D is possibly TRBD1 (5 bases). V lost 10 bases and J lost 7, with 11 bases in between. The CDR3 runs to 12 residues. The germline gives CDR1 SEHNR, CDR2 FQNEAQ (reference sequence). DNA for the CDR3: TGTGCCACCCGGGGGGGAAATTCACCCCTCCACTTT. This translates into CATRGGNSPLHF.

The CDR3 DNA is TGTGCCAGTGAGGGTTTGGGCACTGAAGCTTTCTTT. It specifies CASEGLGTEAFF. The chain carries TRBV19 and TRBJ1-1; D is uncertain. V was shortened by 8 bases and J by 4 bases, with 11 bases between the two germline ends. The CDR3 is 12 residues long. CDR1 is LNHDA, CDR2 SQIVND, per germline (reference sequence).

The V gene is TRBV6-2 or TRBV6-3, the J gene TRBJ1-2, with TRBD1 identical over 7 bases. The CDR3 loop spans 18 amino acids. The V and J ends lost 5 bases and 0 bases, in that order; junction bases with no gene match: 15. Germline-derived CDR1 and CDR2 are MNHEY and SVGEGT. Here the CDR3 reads CASSDGLTGTGTNYGYTF. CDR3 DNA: TGTGCCAGCAGTGACGGACTGACAGGGACGGGAACTAACTATGGCTACACCTTC.

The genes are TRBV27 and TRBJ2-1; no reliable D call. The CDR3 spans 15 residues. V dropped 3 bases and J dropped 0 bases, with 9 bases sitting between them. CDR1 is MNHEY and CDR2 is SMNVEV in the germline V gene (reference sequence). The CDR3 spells CASSFQQSSYNEQFF. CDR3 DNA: TGTGCCAGCAGTTTCCAACAAAGCTCCTACAATGAGCAGTTCTTC.

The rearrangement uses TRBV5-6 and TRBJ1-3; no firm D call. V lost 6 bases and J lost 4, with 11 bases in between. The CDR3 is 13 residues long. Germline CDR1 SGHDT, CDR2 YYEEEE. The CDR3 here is CASKADAGNTIYF. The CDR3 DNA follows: TGTGCCAGCAAGGCGGATGCAGGAAACACCATATATTTT.

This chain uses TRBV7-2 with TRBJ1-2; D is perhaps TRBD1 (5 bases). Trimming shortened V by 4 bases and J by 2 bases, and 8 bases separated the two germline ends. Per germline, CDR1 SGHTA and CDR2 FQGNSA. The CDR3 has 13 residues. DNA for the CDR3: TGTGCCAGCAGCTGGGGCAACAACTATGGCTACACCTTC. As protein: CASSWGNNYGYTF.

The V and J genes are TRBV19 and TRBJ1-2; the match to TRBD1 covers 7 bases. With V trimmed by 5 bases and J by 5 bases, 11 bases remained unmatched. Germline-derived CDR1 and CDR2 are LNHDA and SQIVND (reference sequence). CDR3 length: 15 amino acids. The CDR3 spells CASSLLYRGGYGYTF. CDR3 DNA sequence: TGTGCCAGTAGTCTCCTCTACAGGGGTGGATATGGCTACACCTTC.

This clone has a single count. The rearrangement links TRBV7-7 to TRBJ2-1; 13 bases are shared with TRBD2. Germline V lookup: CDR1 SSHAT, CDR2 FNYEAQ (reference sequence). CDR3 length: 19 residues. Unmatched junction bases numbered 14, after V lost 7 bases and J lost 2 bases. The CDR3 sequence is CASTPRGTSGGAPYNEQFF. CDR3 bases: TGTGCCAGCACCCCACGGGGAACTAGCGGGGGGGCCCCCTACAATGAGCAGTTCTTC.

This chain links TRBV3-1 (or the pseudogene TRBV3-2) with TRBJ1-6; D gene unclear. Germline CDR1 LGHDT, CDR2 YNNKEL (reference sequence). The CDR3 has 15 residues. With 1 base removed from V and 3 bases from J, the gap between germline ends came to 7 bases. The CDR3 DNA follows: TGTGCCAGCAGCCAAGCACAGTACTATAATTCACCCCTCCACTTT. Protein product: CASSQAQYYNSPLHF.

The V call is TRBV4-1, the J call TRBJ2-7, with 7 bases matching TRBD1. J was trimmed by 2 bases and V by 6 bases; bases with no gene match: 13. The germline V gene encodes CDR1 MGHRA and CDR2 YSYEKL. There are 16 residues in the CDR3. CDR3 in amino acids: CASRQTLGTVPYEQYF. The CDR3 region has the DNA TGCGCCAGCAGACAAACCCTCGGGACAGTACCCTACGAGCAGTACTTC.

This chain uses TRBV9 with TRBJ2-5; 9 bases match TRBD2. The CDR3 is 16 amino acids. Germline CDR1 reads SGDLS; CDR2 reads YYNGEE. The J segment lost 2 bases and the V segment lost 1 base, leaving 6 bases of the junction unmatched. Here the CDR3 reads CASSVSPAGGQETQYF. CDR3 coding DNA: TGTGCCAGCAGCGTAAGCCCAGCGGGGGGTCAAGAGACCCAGTACTTC.

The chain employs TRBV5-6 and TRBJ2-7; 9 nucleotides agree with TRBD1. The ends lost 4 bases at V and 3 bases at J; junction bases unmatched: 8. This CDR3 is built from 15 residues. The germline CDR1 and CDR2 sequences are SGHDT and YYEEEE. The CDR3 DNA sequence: TGTGCCAGCAGCCCCGGGACAGGGTTGTTCTACGAGCAGTACTTC. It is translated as CASSPGTGLFYEQYF.